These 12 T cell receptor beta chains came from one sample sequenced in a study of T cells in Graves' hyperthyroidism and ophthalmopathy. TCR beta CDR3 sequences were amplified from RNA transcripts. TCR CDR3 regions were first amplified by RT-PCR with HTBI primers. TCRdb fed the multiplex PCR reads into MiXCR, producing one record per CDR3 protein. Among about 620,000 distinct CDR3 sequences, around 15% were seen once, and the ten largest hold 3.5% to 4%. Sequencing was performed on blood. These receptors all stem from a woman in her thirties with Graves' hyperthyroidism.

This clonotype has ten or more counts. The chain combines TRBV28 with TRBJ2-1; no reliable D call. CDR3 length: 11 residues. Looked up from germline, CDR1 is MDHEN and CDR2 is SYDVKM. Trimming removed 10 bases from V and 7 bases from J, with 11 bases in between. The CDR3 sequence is CAIRARNEQFF. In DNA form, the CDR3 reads TGTGCCATCCGCGCCCGGAATGAGCAGTTCTTC.

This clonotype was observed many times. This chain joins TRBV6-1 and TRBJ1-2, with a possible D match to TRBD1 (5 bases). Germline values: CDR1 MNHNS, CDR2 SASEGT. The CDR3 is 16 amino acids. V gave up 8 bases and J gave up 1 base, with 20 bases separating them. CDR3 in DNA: TGTGCCAGCGTACTTTACGTAACTGGGGGTAACTATGGCTACACCTTC. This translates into CASVLYVTGGNYGYTF.

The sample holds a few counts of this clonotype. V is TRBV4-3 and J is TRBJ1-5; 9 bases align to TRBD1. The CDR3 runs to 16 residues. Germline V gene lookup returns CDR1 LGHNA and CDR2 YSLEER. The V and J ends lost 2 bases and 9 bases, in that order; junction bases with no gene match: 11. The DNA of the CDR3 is TGCGCCAGCAGCCAAAAAACAGGGGGCTCCGATTGGCCCCAGCATTTT. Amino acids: CASSQKTGGSDWPQHF.

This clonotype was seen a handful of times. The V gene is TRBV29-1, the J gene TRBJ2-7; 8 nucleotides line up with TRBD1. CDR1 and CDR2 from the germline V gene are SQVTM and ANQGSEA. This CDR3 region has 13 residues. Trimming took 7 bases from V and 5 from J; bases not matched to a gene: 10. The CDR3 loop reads CSAGQGSGHEQYF. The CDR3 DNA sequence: TGCAGCGCTGGACAGGGTTCTGGGCACGAGCAGTACTTC.

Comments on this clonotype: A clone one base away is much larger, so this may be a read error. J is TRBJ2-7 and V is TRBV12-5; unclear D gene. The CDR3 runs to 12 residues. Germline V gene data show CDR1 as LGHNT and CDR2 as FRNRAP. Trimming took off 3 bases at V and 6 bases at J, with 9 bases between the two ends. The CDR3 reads CASGLRESEQYF. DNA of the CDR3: TGTGCTAGTGGTTTAAGAGAATCCGAGCAGTACTTC.

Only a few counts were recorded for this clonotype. The CDR3 coding sequence is TGTGCCACCAGCAGTCCGACAGGGGGGCAACATGGCTACACCTTC. This gives the protein CATSSPTGGQHGYTF. J is TRBJ1-2 and V is TRBV15; 9 bases are shared with TRBD1. The CDR3 contains 15 residues. Germline assignment: CDR1 LNHNV and CDR2 YYDKDF (reference sequence). J gave up 6 bases and V 3 bases, and 8 bases lay outside the gene matches.

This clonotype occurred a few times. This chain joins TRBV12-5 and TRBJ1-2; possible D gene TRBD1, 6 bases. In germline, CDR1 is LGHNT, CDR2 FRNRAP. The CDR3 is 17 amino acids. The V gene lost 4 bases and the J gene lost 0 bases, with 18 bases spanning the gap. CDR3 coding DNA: TGTGCTAGTGGTTCCCGTTGGCAGGGGATGTCTAACTATGGCTACACCTTC. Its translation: CASGSRWQGMSNYGYTF.

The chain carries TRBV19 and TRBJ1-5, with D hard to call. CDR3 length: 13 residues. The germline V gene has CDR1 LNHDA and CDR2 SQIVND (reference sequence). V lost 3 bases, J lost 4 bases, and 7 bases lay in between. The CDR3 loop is CASSIQFNQPQHF. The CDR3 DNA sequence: TGTGCCAGTAGTATCCAGTTTAATCAGCCCCAGCATTTT. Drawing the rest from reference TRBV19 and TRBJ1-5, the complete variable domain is DGGITQSPKYLFRKEGQNVTLSCEQNLNHDAMYWYRQDPGQGLRLIYYSQIVNDFQKGDIAEGYSVSREKKESFPLTVTSAQKNPTAFYLCASSIQFNQPQHFGDGTRLSIL.

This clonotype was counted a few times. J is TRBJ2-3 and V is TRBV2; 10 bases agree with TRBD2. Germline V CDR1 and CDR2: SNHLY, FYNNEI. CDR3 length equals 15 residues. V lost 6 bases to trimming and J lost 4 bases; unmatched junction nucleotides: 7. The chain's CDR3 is CASRRTSGRADTQYF. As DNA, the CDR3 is TGTGCCAGCAGAAGGACGAGCGGGAGGGCAGATACGCAGTATTTT. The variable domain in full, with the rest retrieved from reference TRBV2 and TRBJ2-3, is EPEVTQTPSHQVTQMGQEVILRCVPISNHLYFYWYRQILGQKVEFLVSFYNNEISEKSEIFDDQFSVERPDGSNFTLKIRSTKLEDSAMYFCASRRTSGRADTQYFGPGTRLTVL.

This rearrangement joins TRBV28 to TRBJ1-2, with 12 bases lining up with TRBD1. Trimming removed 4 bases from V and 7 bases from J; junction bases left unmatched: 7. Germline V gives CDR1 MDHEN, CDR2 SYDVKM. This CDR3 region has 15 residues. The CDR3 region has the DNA TGTGCCAGCAGTTCTCCGGGACAGGGGGCGCCTGGCTACACCTTC. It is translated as CASSSPGQGAPGYTF.

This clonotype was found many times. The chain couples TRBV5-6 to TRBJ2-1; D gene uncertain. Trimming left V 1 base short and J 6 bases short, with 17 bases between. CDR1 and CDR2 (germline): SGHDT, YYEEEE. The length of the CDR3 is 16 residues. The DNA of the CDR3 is TGTGCCAGCAGCTTGATGGTGTCTTTTTTAAGCAATGAGCAGTTCTTC. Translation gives CASSLMVSFLSNEQFF.

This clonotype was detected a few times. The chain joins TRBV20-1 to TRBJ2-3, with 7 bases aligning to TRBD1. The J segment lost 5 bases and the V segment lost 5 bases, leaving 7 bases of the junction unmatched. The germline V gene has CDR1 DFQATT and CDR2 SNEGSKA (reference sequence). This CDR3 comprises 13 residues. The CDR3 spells CSAPRQGQDTQYF. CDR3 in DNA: TGCAGTGCTCCGCGACAGGGACAAGATACGCAGTATTTT.